These T cell receptor beta chains were read from a single sample in a study of early T cells in non-severe SARS-CoV-2 infection. One entry per CDR3 protein, called by TCRdb with MiXCR from the 5' RACE reads. The sample records tens of thousands of distinct CDR3 sequences, 9.5% to 15% being singletons. The source material was whole blood, sampled at baseline. The receptor source for this set is an adult who was a healthcare worker with PCR-confirmed SARS-CoV-2 infection or an uninfected control (not recorded which). The donor label of this sample is uncertain. Both conserved end residues are trimmed from each CDR3. Each record gives: V gene, J gene, CDR3 protein.

TRBV7-2	TRBJ2-2	ASSGSGAPPNTGELF
TRBV20-1	TRBJ2-1	STVRQGPFNEQF
TRBV6-1	TRBJ1-1	ACWDPGEAF
TRBV6-2/TRBV6-3	TRBJ1-2	ASNTLQGAFSYGYT
TRBV4-1	TRBJ2-1	ASSQPVRGNPYNEQF
TRBV24-1	TRBJ2-3	ATSDWDKDQLTDTQY
TRBV18	TRBJ1-1	ASSVGQPNTEAF
TRBV6-7	TRBJ2-3	ASSYPTAFCADTQY
TRBV2	TRBJ2-1	ASRSDPGQGSF
TRBV11-3	TRBJ2-3	ASSFSVTDTQY
TRBV7-2	TRBJ1-1	ASSLDFQGHNTEAF
TRBV2	TRBJ2-3	ASSRGRTDTQY
TRBV18	TRBJ2-5	ASSPTRGRQETQY
TRBV19	TRBJ1-4	ASSILRGSTNEKLF
TRBV27	TRBJ2-1	ASSLSTREQF
TRBV7-2	TRBJ2-3	ASSSMGGPDTQY
TRBV21-1	TRBJ2-3	ASSKPLRGGSTDTQY
TRBV19	TRBJ2-1	ASSIYPLATEQF
TRBV7-2	TRBJ1-3	ASSRLGTGSFSSGNTIY
TRBV6-1	TRBJ2-3	ASSEPLTGIGTDTQY
TRBV9	TRBJ2-1	ASSPRLAGFEQF
TRBV24-1	TRBJ2-5	ATSDPGTRFGETQY
TRBV18	TRBJ2-5	ASSPSGGETQY
TRBV5-1	TRBJ1-1	ASGGLTNTEAF
TRBV4-2	TRBJ2-1	ASSQVGGAAVEF
TRBV4-1	TRBJ1-3	ASRLREQDSWNTIY
TRBV18	TRBJ1-1	ASSPAGNTEAF
TRBV21-1	TRBJ2-1	ASRWTGGISYNEQF
TRBV14	TRBJ1-6	ASSQVQGPNSPLH
TRBV6-6	TRBJ1-5	ASSYSRRDISNQPQH
TRBV25-1	TRBJ1-2	ASSLGGTYELYGYT
TRBV24-1	TRBJ1-1	ATSDGDGVNTEAF
TRBV24-1	TRBJ2-2	ATSDPRDRGDTGELF
TRBV7-2	TRBJ2-2	ASSNQPGLDTGELF
TRBV5-4	TRBJ1-5	ASSLGDQPQH
TRBV5-1	TRBJ2-1	ASSSGSNEQF
TRBV19	TRBJ1-5	ASSIGGPDQPQH
TRBV24-1	TRBJ2-1	ATSGENEQF
TRBV7-8	TRBJ1-4	ASSLRDSYATNEKLF
TRBV5-1	TRBJ2-3	ASSLGTSADTQY
TRBV12-3/TRBV12-4	TRBJ2-3	ASSFKTSGGPVSTDTQY
TRBV30	TRBJ1-2	AWSVGLSGNYGYT
TRBV12-3/TRBV12-4	TRBJ2-3	ASSDGFAGAFPTQY
TRBV20-1	TRBJ2-3	SARRQGYTDTQY
TRBV10-3	TRBJ2-3	ATSAGGLTASTDTQY
TRBV7-2	TRBJ1-5	ASSSTIIGNQPQH